The clone carrying this T cell receptor beta chain was counted once. The data derive from a study of blood T cell repertoires in COVID-19. Repertoires were generated with immunoSEQ multiplex PCR, while TCRdb's copy carries only in-frame clones and drops some. The table includes 250,000 or so clones, over 80% detected once. The CDR3 covers 15 residues. CDR1 and CDR2 from the germline V gene are SGHTA and FQGNSA. Losses at the gene ends were 5 bases for V and 1 base for J; bases not matched to a gene: 8. This clonotype originated in a woman aged 25 to 39 with acute COVID-19. The V call is TRBV7-2, the J call TRBJ2-7, with 7 bases that match TRBD2. Sequencing was carried out using PBMCs or T cells enriched from blood (not recorded which). CDR3 residues: CASSPTGGRSYEQYF. For the CDR3, the DNA is TGTGCCAGCAGCCCGACGGGCGGGAGATCCTACGAGCAGTACTTC.